The rows below give T cell receptor beta chains drawn from one sample of a study of CD8+CD57+ T cells in acquired aplastic anemia. TCRdb redid the calling of the reads with MiXCR, one entry per CDR3 protein. The top ten hold more than 3.5% of the sample, which has some 410,000 distinct CDR3 sequences, around 72% seen once. Sequenced: sorted CD4+, CD8+, or CD8+CD57+ T cells (not recorded which) from PBMCs. Receptor source: a human donor in good health, serving as a control. Each CDR3 is given with its conserved first and last residue. Fields, in order: J gene, D gene, clone size, V gene, CDR3 protein, CDR3 DNA. The D gene is left open where the match is weak. Clone size appears in some rows only: once, few, many, or a class for an expanded clone.

>TRBJ1-6|TRBD1|NA|TRBV5-5
CASSAGQGNSPLHF
TGTGCCAGCAGCGCGGGACAGGGGAATTCACCCCTCCACTTT
>TRBJ1-6|TRBD1|NA|TRBV9
CASSVDQGAGGYTPLHF
TGTGCCAGCAGCGTAGATCAGGGGGCAGGGGGATACACACCCCTCCACTTT
>TRBJ1-2|NA|NA|TRBV24-1
CATSNLSLVYGYTF
TGTGCCACCAGTAATTTGTCGCTAGTCTATGGCTACACCTTC
>TRBJ1-5|NA|NA|TRBV10-3
CAISEGTQSNQPQHF
TGTGCCATCAGTGAGGGGACACAAAGCAATCAGCCCCAGCATTTT
>TRBJ1-3|NA|NA|TRBV10-3
CAISDTSLGSTIYF
TGTGCCATCAGTGATACCTCTCTCGGAAGCACCATATATTTT
>TRBJ2-5|NA|few|TRBV24-1
CATSDVPGAGLKTQYF
TGTGCCACCAGTGACGTACCGGGGGCAGGACTTAAGACCCAGTACTTC
>TRBJ1-1|NA|NA|TRBV12-3/TRBV12-4
CASSLDPAGIGLGTEAFF
TGTGCCAGCAGTTTAGATCCGGCAGGGATTGGATTGGGCACTGAAGCTTTCTTT
>TRBJ2-5|NA|NA|TRBV7-3
CASSPRPDSPQETQYF
TGCGCCAGCAGCCCCCGCCCGGACAGTCCCCAAGAGACCCAGTACTTC
>TRBJ2-1|TRBD1|NA|TRBV20-1
CSARDRGRNEQFF
TGCAGTGCCCGGGACAGGGGACGGAATGAGCAGTTCTTC
>TRBJ1-2|NA|once|TRBV7-2
CASSRARVEQYGWTF
TGTGCCAGCAGCCGGGCCAGGGTCGAGCAGTATGGCTGGACCTTC
>TRBJ1-6|NA|NA|TRBV12-3/TRBV12-4
CASRPDIQDGNSPLHF
TGTGCCAGCAGACCCGACATTCAAGATGGTAATTCACCCCTCCACTTT
>TRBJ2-3|NA|NA|TRBV2
CTSSEAPVHGPETQYF
TGCACCAGCAGTGAAGCGCCCGTACACGGGCCAGAGACGCAGTACTTT
>TRBJ1-5|TRBD1|NA|TRBV7-3
CASSFGPAGGSADQHF
TGTGCCAGCAGCTTCGGCCCGGCAGGGGGCTCCGCAGATCAGCATTTT
>TRBJ1-5|TRBD1|NA|TRBV7-6
CASRARQGAQPEHF
TGTGCCAGCAGGGCTCGACAGGGAGCTCAGCCCGAGCATTTT
>TRBJ1-1|NA|NA|TRBV7-8
CASKLGGAEAFF
TGTGCCAGTAAGCTCGGGGGGGCTGAAGCGTTCTTT
>TRBJ2-5|NA|many|TRBV4-3
CASSPRVFRDADQETQYF
TGCGCCAGCAGCCCCAGGGTCTTCCGGGACGCTGACCAAGAGACCCAGTACTTC
>TRBJ2-7|TRBD1|NA|TRBV5-1
CASSLEGQVIYEQYF
TGCGCCAGCAGCTTGGAAGGACAGGTCATTTACGAGCAGTACTTC
>TRBJ1-6|NA|NA|TRBV19
CASSTGRGAPLHF
TGTGCCAGTAGCACAGGTCGGGGGGCACCCCTCCACTTT
>TRBJ1-1|NA|many|TRBV20-1
CSAPDRLEAFF
TGCAGTGCTCCGGACAGACTTGAAGCTTTCTTT
>TRBJ1-4|NA|NA|TRBV19
CASSSQGVHENLFF
TGTGCCAGTAGCTCGCAGGGAGTGCATGAAAATCTGTTTTTT
>TRBJ2-7|TRBD1|many|TRBV5-4
CASGGQGTREQYF
TGTGCCAGCGGGGGACAGGGCACCCGCGAGCAGTACTTC
>TRBJ2-7|NA|NA|TRBV20-1
CSACLGSSTEQYF
TGCAGTGCTTGCCTAGGGTCTAGCACAGAGCAGTACTTC
>TRBJ1-1|NA|NA|TRBV10-3
CAIRLDGEDTEAFF
TGTGCCATCAGGTTAGATGGCGAAGACACTGAAGCTTTCTTT
>TRBJ2-3|NA|NA|TRBV20-1
CSTIGPLVTIDTQYF
TGCAGCACTATTGGGCCATTAGTCACCATCGATACGCAGTATTTT
>TRBJ2-3|TRBD1|NA|TRBV7-8
CASSLVGRGNTDTQYF
TGTGCCAGCAGCTTAGTGGGCAGGGGGAACACAGATACGCAGTATTTT
>TRBJ2-5|TRBD1|NA|TRBV7-2
CASRSEGAEEF
TGTGCCAGCAGGTCAGAGGGGGCCGAGGAATTC
>TRBJ2-3|NA|once|TRBV2
CASSSATAAKTDTQYF
TGTGCCAGCAGCTCAGCGACGGCGGCTAAGACAGATACGCAGTATTTT
>TRBJ1-3|TRBD1|NA|TRBV13
CASRADRAKGNTIYF
TGCGCCAGCAGAGCTGACAGGGCGAAAGGAAACACCATATATTTT
>TRBJ2-7|TRBD1|NA|TRBV12-3/TRBV12-4
CASSTLYGQGSYNEQYF
TGTGCCAGCAGCACGTTATATGGACAGGGTTCCTACAATGAGCAGTACTTC
>TRBJ2-6|NA|NA|TRBV6-5
CASRYRDTNVLTF
TGTGCCAGCAGGTACAGGGACACCAACGTCCTGACTTTC
>TRBJ1-2|NA|few|TRBV9
CASSVETGYGYTF
TGTGCCAGCAGCGTAGAGACTGGCTATGGCTACACCTTC
>TRBJ1-4|NA|NA|TRBV9
CASSSTVTYKEKLFF
TGTGCCAGCAGCTCCACCGTGACATATAAGGAAAAACTGTTTTTT
>TRBJ1-1|NA|NA|TRBV9
CASSIATGNTERNTEAFF
TGTGCCAGCAGTATCGCCACCGGCAACACTGAGCGGAACACTGAAGCTTTCTTT
>TRBJ2-7|NA|NA|TRBV11-2
CASSLVTGDTGVYEQYF
TGTGCCAGCAGCTTAGTCACGGGGGACACCGGGGTCTACGAGCAGTACTTC
>TRBJ1-2|NA|once|TRBV7-4
CVSSLETRVDHDYTF
TGTGTCAGCAGCTTGGAGACTCGGGTCGACCATGACTACACCTTC
>TRBJ2-1|TRBD2|few|TRBV20-1
CSADSGSSYNEQFF
TGCAGTGCTGATAGCGGGAGCTCCTACAATGAGCAGTTCTTC
>TRBJ1-2|NA|many|TRBV27
CASSLRVGNDGYTF
TGTGCCAGCAGTTTAAGGGTGGGAAATGATGGCTACACCTTC
>TRBJ2-2|NA|NA|TRBV5-1
CASSPQGGDGGELFF
TGCGCCAGCAGCCCACAAGGAGGGGACGGCGGGGAGCTGTTTTTT
>TRBJ2-7|NA|NA|TRBV12-5
CASGLAFGGGQLLTFSYEQYF
TGTGCTAGTGGTTTGGCCTTCGGGGGGGGACAGCTCCTTACTTTCTCCTACGAGCAGTACTTC
>TRBJ1-2|NA|many|TRBV19
CASSIAEGRVGYTF
TGTGCCAGTAGTATCGCGGAGGGCCGGGTTGGCTACACCTTC
>TRBJ2-3|NA|NA|TRBV24-1
CATSGQFTDAQYF
TGTGCCACCTCCGGGCAGTTCACAGATGCGCAGTATTTT
>TRBJ1-1|NA|NA|TRBV5-1
CASSFTDSYDEAFF
TGCGCCAGCAGCTTCACGGACAGCTACGATGAAGCTTTCTTT
>TRBJ2-6|TRBD1|NA|TRBV11-2
CASSLLPGQGAGANVLTF
TGTGCCAGCAGCTTACTCCCGGGACAGGGGGCTGGGGCCAACGTCCTGACTTTC
>TRBJ1-5|NA|many|TRBV6-1
CASSDLDDQPQHF
TGTGCCAGCAGTGACCTAGACGATCAGCCCCAGCATTTT
>TRBJ2-5|NA|many|TRBV6-5
CASSYSDVVTGARTQYF
TGTGCCAGCAGTTACTCGGACGTTGTGACAGGAGCCAGGACCCAGTACTTC
>TRBJ2-2|TRBD1|NA|TRBV6-1
CASRWDRGRTGELFF
TGTGCCAGCAGATGGGACAGGGGGCGGACCGGGGAGCTGTTTTTT
>TRBJ1-2|NA|NA|TRBV5-1
CASSSGPSGYTF
TGTGCCAGCAGCTCCGGACCTAGCGGCTACACCTTC
>TRBJ1-2|NA|NA|TRBV15
CATSQDRGGGYTF
TGCGCCACCAGCCAAGATCGAGGCGGCGGCTACACCTTC
>TRBJ1-1|NA|NA|TRBV20-1
CSARKDTETEAFF
TGCAGTGCTAGGAAAGACACGGAAACTGAAGCTTTCTTT
>TRBJ2-1|NA|many|TRBV20-1
CSAMGWGGTNEQFF
TGCAGTGCCATGGGTTGGGGCGGTACGAATGAGCAGTTCTTC
>TRBJ1-1|TRBD1|NA|TRBV7-2
CASSSGGVRAELRF
TGTGCCAGCAGCTCAGGGGGGGTACGAGCAGAACTTCGCTTT
>TRBJ2-7|NA|NA|TRBV29-1
CSVGGRGYEQYF
TGCAGCGTTGGCGGCAGGGGATACGAGCAGTACTTC
>TRBJ2-1|NA|NA|TRBV6-5
CATSDSVEQFF
TGTGCCACCAGTGATTCGGTTGAGCAGTTCTTC